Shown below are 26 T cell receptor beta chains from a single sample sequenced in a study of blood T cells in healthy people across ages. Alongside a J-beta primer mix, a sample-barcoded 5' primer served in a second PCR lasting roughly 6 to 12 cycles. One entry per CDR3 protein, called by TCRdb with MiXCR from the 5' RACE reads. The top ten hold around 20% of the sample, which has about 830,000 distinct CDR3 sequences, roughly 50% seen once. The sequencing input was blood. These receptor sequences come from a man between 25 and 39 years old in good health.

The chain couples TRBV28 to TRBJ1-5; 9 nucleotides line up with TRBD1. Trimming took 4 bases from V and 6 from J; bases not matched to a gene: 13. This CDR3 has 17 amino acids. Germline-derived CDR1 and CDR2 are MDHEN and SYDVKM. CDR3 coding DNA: TGTGCCAGCAGTTCCCCCCACGGACAGGGGCGGACTCAGCCCCAGCATTTT. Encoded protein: CASSSPHGQGRTQPQHF.

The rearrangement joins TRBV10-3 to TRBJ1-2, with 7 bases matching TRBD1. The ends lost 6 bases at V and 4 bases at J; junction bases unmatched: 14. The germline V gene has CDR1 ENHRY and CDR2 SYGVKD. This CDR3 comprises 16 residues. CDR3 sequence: CAIRRTGPNSPYGYTF. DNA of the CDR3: TGTGCCATCAGAAGGACAGGCCCGAACTCCCCCTATGGCTACACCTTC.

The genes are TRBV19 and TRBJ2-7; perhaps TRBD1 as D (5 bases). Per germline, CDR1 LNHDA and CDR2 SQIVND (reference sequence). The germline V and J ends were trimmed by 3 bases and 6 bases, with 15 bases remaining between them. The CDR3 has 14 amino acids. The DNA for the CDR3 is TGTGCCAGTAGTATTGATAGGTGGACAAGCGAGCAGTACTTC. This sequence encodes CASSIDRWTSEQYF.

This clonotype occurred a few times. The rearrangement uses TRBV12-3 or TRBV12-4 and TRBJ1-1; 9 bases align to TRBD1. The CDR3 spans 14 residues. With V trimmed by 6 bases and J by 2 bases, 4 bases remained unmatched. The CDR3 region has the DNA TGTGCCAGCAGCCGGACAGGGGATAACACTGAAGCTTTCTTT. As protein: CASSRTGDNTEAFF.

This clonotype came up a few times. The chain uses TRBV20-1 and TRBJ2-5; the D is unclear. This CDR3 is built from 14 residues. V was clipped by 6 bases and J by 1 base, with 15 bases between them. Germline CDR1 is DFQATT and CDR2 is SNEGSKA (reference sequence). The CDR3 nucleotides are TGCAGTGCCAGGACGGCCGAACTCCAAGAGACCCAGTACTTC. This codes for CSARTAELQETQYF.

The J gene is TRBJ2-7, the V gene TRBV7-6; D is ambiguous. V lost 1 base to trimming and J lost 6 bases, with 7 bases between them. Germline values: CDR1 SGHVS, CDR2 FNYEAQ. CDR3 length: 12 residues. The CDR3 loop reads CASSLGDSEQYF. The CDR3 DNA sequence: TGTGCCAGCAGCTTAGGAGACTCCGAGCAGTACTTC.

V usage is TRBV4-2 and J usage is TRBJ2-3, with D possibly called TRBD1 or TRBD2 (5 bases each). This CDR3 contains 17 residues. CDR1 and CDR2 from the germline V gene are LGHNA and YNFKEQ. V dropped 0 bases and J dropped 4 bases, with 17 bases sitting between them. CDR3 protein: CASSQDLLIRDPDTQYF. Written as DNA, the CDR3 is TGTGCCAGCAGCCAAGATCTATTAATCAGGGACCCAGATACGCAGTATTTT.

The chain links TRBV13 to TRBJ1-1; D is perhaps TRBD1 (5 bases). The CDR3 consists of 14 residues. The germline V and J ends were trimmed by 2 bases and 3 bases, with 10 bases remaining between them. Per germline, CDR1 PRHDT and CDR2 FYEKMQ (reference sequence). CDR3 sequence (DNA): TGTGCCAGCAGCTTAACGGGGGAGCACACTGAAGCTTTCTTT. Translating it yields CASSLTGEHTEAFF.

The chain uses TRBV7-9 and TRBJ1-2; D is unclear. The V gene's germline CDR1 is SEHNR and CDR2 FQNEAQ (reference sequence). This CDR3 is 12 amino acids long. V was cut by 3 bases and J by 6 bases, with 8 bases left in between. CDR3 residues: CASSFSTDGYTF. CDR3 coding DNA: TGTGCCAGCAGCTTCAGTACCGATGGCTACACCTTC.

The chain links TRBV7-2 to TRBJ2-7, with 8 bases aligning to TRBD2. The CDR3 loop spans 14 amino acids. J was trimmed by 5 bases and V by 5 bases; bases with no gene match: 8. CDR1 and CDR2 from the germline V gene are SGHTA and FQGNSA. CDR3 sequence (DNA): TGTGCCAGCAGCCCAGGAAGACTAGCGCACGAGCAGTACTTC. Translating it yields CASSPGRLAHEQYF.

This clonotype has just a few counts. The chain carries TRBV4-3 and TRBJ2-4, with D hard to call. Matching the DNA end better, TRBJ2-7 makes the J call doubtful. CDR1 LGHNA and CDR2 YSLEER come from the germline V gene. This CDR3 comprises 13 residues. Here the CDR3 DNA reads TGCGCCAGCAGCCAAGATCTCAAGGGCGAGCAGTACTTC. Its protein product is CASSQDLKGEQYF.

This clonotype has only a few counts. CDR3 sequence: CASSEVVVSEEQYF. CDR3 sequence (DNA): TGTGCCAGCAGTGAAGTAGTGGTATCGGAGGAGCAGTACTTC. The J gene is TRBJ2-4, the V gene TRBV6-1, with a possible D match to TRBD2 (5 bases). Trimming pared 1 base from V and 13 bases from J, leaving 17 bases between. The CDR3 covers 14 residues. Germline lookup yields CDR1 MNHNS and CDR2 SASEGT.

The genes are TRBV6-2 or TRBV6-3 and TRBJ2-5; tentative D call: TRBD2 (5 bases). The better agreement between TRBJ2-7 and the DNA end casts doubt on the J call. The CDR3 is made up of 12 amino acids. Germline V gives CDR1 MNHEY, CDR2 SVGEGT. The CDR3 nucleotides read TGTGCCAGCGAATCGGGGTTCTACGAGCAGTACTTC. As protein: CASESGFYEQYF.

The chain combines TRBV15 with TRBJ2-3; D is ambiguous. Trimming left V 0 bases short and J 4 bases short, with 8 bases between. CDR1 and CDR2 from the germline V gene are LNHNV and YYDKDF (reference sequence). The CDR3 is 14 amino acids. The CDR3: CATSRDTRADTQYF. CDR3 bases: TGTGCCACCAGCAGAGATACCCGGGCAGATACGCAGTATTTT.

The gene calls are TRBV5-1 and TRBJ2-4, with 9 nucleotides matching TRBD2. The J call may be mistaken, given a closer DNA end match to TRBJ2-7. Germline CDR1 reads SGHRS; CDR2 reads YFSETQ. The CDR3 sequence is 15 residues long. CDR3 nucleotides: TGCGCCAGCAGCTTGGCCCAGCGGGGGGTCTACGAGCAGTACTTC. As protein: CASSLAQRGVYEQYF.

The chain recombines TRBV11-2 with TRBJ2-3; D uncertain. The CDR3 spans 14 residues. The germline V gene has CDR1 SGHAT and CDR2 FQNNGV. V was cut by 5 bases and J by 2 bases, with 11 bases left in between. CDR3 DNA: TGTGCCAGCAGCCCCCAACCATCCACAGATACGCAGTATTTT. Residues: CASSPQPSTDTQYF.

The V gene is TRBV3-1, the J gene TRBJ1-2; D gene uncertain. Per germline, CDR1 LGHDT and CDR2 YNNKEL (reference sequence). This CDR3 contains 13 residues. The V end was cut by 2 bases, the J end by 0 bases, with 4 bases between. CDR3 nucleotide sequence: TGTGCCAGCAGCCAAAAACCTAACTATGGCTACACCTTC. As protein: CASSQKPNYGYTF.

The CDR3 here is CSAPGGGEQYF. In DNA form, the CDR3 reads TGCAGTGCTCCAGGGGGTGGCGAGCAGTACTTC. J is TRBJ2-7 and V is TRBV20-1; 7 bases line up with TRBD1. Germline loops: CDR1 DFQATT, CDR2 SNEGSKA (reference sequence). V trimming: 5 bases; J trimming: 6 bases; junction bases outside the gene matches: 4. This CDR3 spans 11 amino acids.

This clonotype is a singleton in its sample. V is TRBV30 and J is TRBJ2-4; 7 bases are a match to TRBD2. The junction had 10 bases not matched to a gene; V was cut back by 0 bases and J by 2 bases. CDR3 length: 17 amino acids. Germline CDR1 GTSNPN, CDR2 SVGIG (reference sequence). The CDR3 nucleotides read TGTGCCTGGAGTGTACGACGAACGGGGGGAACCAAAAACATTCAGTACTTC. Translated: CAWSVRRTGGTKNIQYF.

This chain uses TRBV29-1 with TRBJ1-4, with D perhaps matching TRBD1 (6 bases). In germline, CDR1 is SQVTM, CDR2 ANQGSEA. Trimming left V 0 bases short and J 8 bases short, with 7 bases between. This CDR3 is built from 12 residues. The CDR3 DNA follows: TGCAGCGTTGAAGATGACAGGGAAAAACTGTTTTTT. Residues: CSVEDDREKLFF.

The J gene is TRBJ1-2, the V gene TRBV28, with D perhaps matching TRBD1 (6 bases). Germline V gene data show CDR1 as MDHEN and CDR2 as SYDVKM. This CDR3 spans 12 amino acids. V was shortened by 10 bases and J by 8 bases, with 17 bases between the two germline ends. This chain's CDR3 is CATKSSGGGYTF. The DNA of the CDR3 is TGTGCCACCAAGAGCTCGGGGGGCGGCTACACCTTC.

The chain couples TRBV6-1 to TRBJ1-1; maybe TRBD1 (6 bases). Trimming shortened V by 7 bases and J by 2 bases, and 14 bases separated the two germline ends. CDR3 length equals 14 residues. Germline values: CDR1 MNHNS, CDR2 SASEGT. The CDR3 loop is CASTEGGSNTEAFF. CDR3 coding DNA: TGTGCCAGCACTGAGGGGGGGAGCAACACTGAAGCTTTCTTT.

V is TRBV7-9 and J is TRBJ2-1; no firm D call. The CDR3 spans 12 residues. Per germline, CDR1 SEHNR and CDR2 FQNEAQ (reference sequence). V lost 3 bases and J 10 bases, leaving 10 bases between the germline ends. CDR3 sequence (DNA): TGTGCCAGCAGCTTGGTCGGAGCCGAGCAGTTCTTC. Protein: CASSLVGAEQFF.

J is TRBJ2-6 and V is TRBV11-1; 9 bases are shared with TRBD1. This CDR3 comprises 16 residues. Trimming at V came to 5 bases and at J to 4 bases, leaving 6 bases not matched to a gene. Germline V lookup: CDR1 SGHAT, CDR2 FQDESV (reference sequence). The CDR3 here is CASSSGQGLGANVLTF. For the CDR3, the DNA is TGTGCCAGCAGCAGTGGACAGGGGCTAGGGGCCAACGTCCTGACTTTC.

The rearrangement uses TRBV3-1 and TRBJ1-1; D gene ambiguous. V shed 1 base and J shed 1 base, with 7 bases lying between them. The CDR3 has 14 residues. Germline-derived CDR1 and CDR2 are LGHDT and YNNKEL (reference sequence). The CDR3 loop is CASSQGLPNTEAFF. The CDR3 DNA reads TGTGCCAGCAGCCAAGGGCTACCGAACACTGAAGCTTTCTTT.

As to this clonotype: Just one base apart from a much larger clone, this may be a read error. This CDR3 reads CASSLSGAPGEAQYF. DNA of the CDR3: TGTGCCAGCAGTTTATCGGGGGCCCCGGGTGAGGCCCAGTACTTC. V is TRBV27 and J is TRBJ2-5; D may be TRBD1 (6 bases). V was cut by 0 bases and J by 9 bases, with 17 bases left in between. This CDR3 has 15 amino acids. Germline V gene sequence: CDR1 MNHEY, CDR2 SMNVEV (reference sequence).